These 15 T cell receptor beta chains were all obtained from the same sample, sequenced in a study of blood T cell repertoires in COVID-19 (dated by TCRdb to about 2020). Libraries were constructed by the immunoSEQ multiplex PCR assay. The table was pulled from immuneACCESS by TCRdb, which kept in-frame rearrangements only. Such tables lose some clones; where checked, under half of the loss comes from unresolved V genes, and the rest has no known cause. The sample table lists a few hundred thousand clones, 85% to 90% of them with a count of one. Around 0.88% of the sample comes from the top ten. Sample: peripheral blood. These receptor sequences come from a man aged 30 to 45 with acute or convalescent COVID-19.

The rearrangement uses TRBV27 and TRBJ1-5, with 9 nucleotides matching TRBD1. The germline gives CDR1 MNHEY, CDR2 SMNVEV (reference sequence). The V and J ends lost 5 bases and 7 bases, in that order; junction bases with no gene match: 9. The CDR3 is 15 amino acids. The CDR3 region is CASSPWGQGSQPQHF. CDR3 in DNA: TGTGCCAGCAGTCCCTGGGGACAGGGATCCCAGCCCCAGCATTTT.

The chain employs TRBV5-1 and TRBJ2-7; TRBD2 agrees at 7 bases. V shed 7 bases, J shed 5 bases, and the junction held 9 bases outside the gene matches. Germline V gene lookup returns CDR1 SGHRS and CDR2 YFSETQ. This CDR3 region has 13 residues. This CDR3 is CASGTPGGNEQYF. The CDR3 nucleotides are TGCGCCAGCGGGACCCCGGGGGGAAACGAGCAGTACTTC.

This clone was counted once. The chain combines TRBV6-6 with TRBJ2-1; D perhaps matches TRBD1 (6 bases). The germline CDR1 and CDR2 sequences are MNHNY and SVGAGI (reference sequence). The V end lost 5 bases, the J end lost 8 bases, and 10 bases lay between the germline ends. The CDR3 extends over 12 amino acids. Here the CDR3 reads CASSPQGYEQFF. The CDR3 nucleotides are TGTGCCAGCAGTCCCCAGGGGTATGAGCAGTTCTTC.

The chain has TRBV18 and TRBJ2-5, with D tentatively TRBD1 (6 bases). V gave up 4 bases and J gave up 7 bases, with 16 bases separating them. Germline CDR1 and CDR2: KGHSH and LQKENI. This CDR3 has 14 residues. The CDR3 is CASSRGQLRGTQYF. The CDR3 DNA sequence: TGTGCCAGCTCACGCGGACAGCTAAGGGGGACCCAGTACTTC.

The chain uses TRBV28 and TRBJ1-1; weak D call: TRBD1 (6 bases). The V end lost 5 bases, the J end lost 5 bases, and 18 bases lay between the germline ends. The CDR3 totals 15 residues. Germline values: CDR1 MDHEN, CDR2 SYDVKM. The CDR3 reads CASSTRQDGRTEAFF. In DNA, the CDR3 is TGTGCCAGCAGTACGCGACAGGACGGAAGGACTGAAGCTTTCTTT.

This chain uses TRBV5-1 with TRBJ2-1, with D perhaps TRBD1 (6 bases). The CDR3 is 16 residues long. Deletions cut 1 base from V and 4 bases from J, with 15 bases between. Germline CDR1 SGHRS, CDR2 YFSETQ. The CDR3 nucleotides are TGCGCCAGCAGCTTGTCCGACAGGCCCTGGTACAATGAGCAGTTCTTC. It yields the protein CASSLSDRPWYNEQFF.

To note about this clone: The same CDR3 also results from other DNA sequences found in this sample. J is TRBJ1-1 and V is TRBV6-5, with TRBD1 matching 8 bases. V gave up 5 bases and J gave up 1 base; unmatched junction bases: 3. There are 14 residues in the CDR3. Germline V gene sequence: CDR1 MNHEY, CDR2 SVGAGI. Here the CDR3 DNA reads TGTGCCAGCAGTCCGGGACAGGCGAACACTGAAGCTTTCTTT. Translated, it gives CASSPGQANTEAFF.

CDR3 residues: CATSDGTGTSGDYNEQFF. In nucleotides, the CDR3 is TGTGCCACCAGTGATGGGACCGGGACTAGCGGAGATTACAATGAGCAGTTCTTC. The rearrangement joins TRBV24-1 to TRBJ2-1, with 11 bases matching TRBD2. Losses at the gene ends were 3 bases for V and 4 bases for J; bases not matched to a gene: 10. CDR3 length equals 18 residues. Germline CDR1 is KGHDR and CDR2 is SFDVKD.

The chain uses TRBV2 and TRBJ2-1; TRBD2 matches at 7 bases. The CDR3 runs to 12 residues. CDR1 is SNHLY and CDR2 is FYNNEI in the germline V gene. The ends lost 3 bases at V and 8 bases at J; junction bases unmatched: 1. Here the CDR3 reads CASSDAGDEQFF. CDR3 nucleotides: TGTGCCAGCAGTGACGCGGGAGATGAGCAGTTCTTC.

This clone occurred a few times. This sequence joins TRBV7-9 and TRBJ2-7; 9 nucleotides align to TRBD1. The CDR3 has 14 residues. Germline CDR1 SEHNR, CDR2 FQNEAQ (reference sequence). After removal of 6 bases from V and 3 bases from J, the junction contained 6 bases not matched to a gene. The CDR3: CASRLGQGLYEQYF. Written as DNA, the CDR3 is TGTGCCAGCAGGCTGGGACAGGGCCTCTACGAGCAGTACTTC.

About this clone: The same CDR3 is also encoded by other DNA sequences in this sample. The rearrangement uses TRBV30 and TRBJ1-6; D not certain. The CDR3 sequence is 13 residues long. Trimming pared 0 bases from V and 7 bases from J, leaving 7 bases between. CDR1 is GTSNPN and CDR2 is SVGIG in the germline V gene (reference sequence). CDR3 bases: TGTGCCTGGAGTGTTTCGGGAAATTCACCCCTCCACTTT. Protein sequence: CAWSVSGNSPLHF.

The chain employs TRBV9 and TRBJ2-2, with D tentatively TRBD1 (5 bases). Germline CDR1 SGDLS, CDR2 YYNGEE. The CDR3 spans 14 residues. V was cut by 6 bases and J by 5 bases, with 14 bases left in between. The CDR3 DNA is TGTGCCAGCACGCCCAGGGTAGAAACCGGGGAGCTGTTTTTT. Amino acid sequence: CASTPRVETGELFF.

The chain has TRBV5-6 and TRBJ1-5; TRBD1 matches 7 bases. Trimming removed 7 bases from V and 3 bases from J; junction bases left unmatched: 10. The CDR3 has 15 amino acids. Germline V gene lookup returns CDR1 SGHDT and CDR2 YYEEEE. The CDR3 protein is CASCRDRVFNQPQHF. CDR3 nucleotide sequence: TGTGCCAGCTGCCGGGACAGAGTTTTCAATCAGCCCCAGCATTTT.

The gene calls are TRBV7-8 and TRBJ1-6, with D tentatively TRBD1 (5 bases). Trimming took off 3 bases at V and 7 bases at J, with 10 bases between the two ends. The CDR3 sequence is 14 residues long. CDR1 is SGHVS, CDR2 FQNEAQ, per germline. CDR3 residues: CASSLAGGNSPLHF. CDR3 sequence (DNA): TGTGCCAGCAGCTTGGCCGGGGGGAATTCACCCCTCCACTTT.

The genes are TRBV18 and TRBJ2-1, with D perhaps matching TRBD2 (6 bases). From germline, CDR1 is KGHSH and CDR2 LQKENI. Trimming removed 5 bases at V and 9 bases at J, with 14 bases between. The CDR3 runs 13 residues. This CDR3 reads CASSVNGGTEQFF. In nucleotides, the CDR3 is TGTGCCAGCTCAGTTAACGGGGGTACTGAGCAGTTCTTC.